This T cell receptor beta chain was sequenced in a study of cytomegalovirus exposure and HLA in healthy donors. Broader study findings: Solely CMV serostatus was available to characterize immune exposure.

Use of 60 Vbeta and 13 Jbeta primers characterized the PCR. Sequencing was performed with immunoSEQ multiplex PCR; in TCRdb, only in-frame clones are kept and a portion is missing. Counted here are some 180,000 clones, around 80% occurring once; the ten biggest clones make up around 1.5%. V lost 7 bases and J lost 8; bases outside the gene matches: 7. Germline lookup yields CDR1 SEHNR and CDR2 FQNEAQ (reference sequence). The CDR3 contains 13 residues. With respect to this clone: What it recognizes is unknown.

The TCR originated in a man younger than 35 in good health and CMV-seronegative. The rearrangement joins TRBV7-9 to TRBJ1-2, with TRBD1 matching 10 bases. Sequencing used PBMCs. The CDR3 loop is CASTGTGAGGYTF. In nucleotides, the CDR3 is TGTGCCAGCACCGGGACAGGGGCGGGGGGCTACACCTTC.